The rows below give T cell receptor beta chains drawn from one sample of a study of Ad26.COV2.S vaccination and SARS-CoV-2 variants. Using immunoSEQ multiplex PCR, the repertoire was profiled, and TCRdb retains in-frame clones only, with some absent. The table includes about 480,000 clones, around 88% detected once. This material consisted of peripheral blood, taken in a trial of Ad26.COV2.S vaccine versus placebo. These receptors were taken from a person aged 18-65 years who received the Ad26.COV2.S COVID-19 vaccine or a placebo. The CDR3 runs from the conserved cysteine through the conserved F or W. Fields, in order: D gene, V gene, J gene, clone size, CDR3 protein, CDR3 DNA. D genes are given only for firm matches. A row's size may be missing; if present it is once, few, many or a size class.

d_call: TRBD2
v_call: TRBV9
j_call: TRBJ2-7
clone_size: .
cdr3_aa: CASSSPSSGPDAHEQYF
cdr3_nt: TGTGCCAGCAGCTCACCCTCTAGCGGGCCCGACGCGCACGAGCAGTACTTC

d_call: TRBD1
v_call: TRBV6-2/TRBV6-3
j_call: TRBJ1-1
clone_size: few
cdr3_aa: CASSLQGMNTEAFF
cdr3_nt: TGTGCCAGCAGTTTACAGGGGATGAACACTGAAGCTTTCTTT

d_call: TRBD1
v_call: TRBV30
j_call: TRBJ1-5
clone_size: .
cdr3_aa: CAWSVRTGTSNQPQHF
cdr3_nt: TGTGCCTGGAGTGTACGGACAGGGACGAGCAATCAGCCCCAGCATTTT

d_call: TRBD2
v_call: TRBV19
j_call: TRBJ2-3
clone_size: .
cdr3_aa: CASSRLAGGFVDTQYF
cdr3_nt: TGTGCCAGTAGCAGACTAGCGGGAGGGTTTGTAGATACGCAGTATTTT

d_call: .
v_call: TRBV12-1
j_call: TRBJ2-1
clone_size: .
cdr3_aa: CASSFGGKREGSYNEQFF
cdr3_nt: TGTGCCAGCAGCTTTGGGGGGAAGCGGGAGGGGTCCTACAATGAGCAGTTCTTC

d_call: TRBD2
v_call: TRBV30
j_call: TRBJ2-7
clone_size: .
cdr3_aa: CAWFGRGGPYEQYF
cdr3_nt: TGTGCCTGGTTCGGGCGGGGGGGCCCCTACGAGCAGTACTTC

d_call: .
v_call: TRBV30
j_call: TRBJ2-6
clone_size: .
cdr3_aa: CAWRLPFSGANVLTF
cdr3_nt: TGTGCCTGGCGGCTGCCCTTCTCTGGGGCCAACGTCCTGACTTTC

d_call: TRBD1
v_call: TRBV28
j_call: TRBJ1-4
clone_size: .
cdr3_aa: CASSSQGGDEKLFF
cdr3_nt: TGTGCCAGCAGTTCGCAGGGGGGAGACGAAAAACTGTTTTTT

d_call: .
v_call: TRBV27
j_call: TRBJ2-6
clone_size: .
cdr3_aa: CASRETGANVLTF
cdr3_nt: TGTGCCAGCAGGGAAACTGGGGCCAACGTCCTGACTTTC

d_call: TRBD2
v_call: TRBV5-8
j_call: TRBJ2-1
clone_size: .
cdr3_aa: CASSLAGTSGGGIAYNEQFF
cdr3_nt: TGTGCCAGCAGCTTGGCCGGGACTAGCGGGGGGGGGATAGCCTACAATGAGCAGTTCTTC

d_call: TRBD2
v_call: TRBV5-4
j_call: TRBJ2-3
clone_size: .
cdr3_aa: CASSLSRTSGTDTQYF
cdr3_nt: TGTGCCAGCAGCTTGTCCCGGACTAGCGGCACAGATACGCAGTATTTT

d_call: TRBD1
v_call: TRBV5-1
j_call: TRBJ1-1
clone_size: .
cdr3_aa: CASSLPGRQGSPMNTEAFF
cdr3_nt: TGCGCCAGCAGCTTGCCCGGGAGACAGGGTTCTCCAATGAACACTGAAGCTTTCTTT

d_call: .
v_call: TRBV29-1
j_call: TRBJ1-5
clone_size: .
cdr3_aa: CSARNGVGNQPQHF
cdr3_nt: TGCAGCGCCCGAAATGGGGTTGGCAATCAGCCCCAGCATTTT

d_call: .
v_call: TRBV15
j_call: TRBJ2-7
clone_size: few
cdr3_aa: CATSRGGSVYEQYF
cdr3_nt: TGTGCCACCAGCAGAGGGGGGAGCGTATACGAGCAGTACTTC

d_call: .
v_call: TRBV7-3
j_call: TRBJ1-1
clone_size: .
cdr3_aa: CASSLLGGKEAFF
cdr3_nt: TGTGCCAGCAGCTTACTCGGCGGCAAAGAAGCTTTCTTT

d_call: .
v_call: TRBV6-1
j_call: TRBJ2-5
clone_size: .
cdr3_aa: CASSELIGLVETQYF
cdr3_nt: TGTGCCAGCAGTGAACTGATTGGCTTGGTCGAGACCCAGTACTTC

d_call: TRBD1
v_call: TRBV11-3
j_call: TRBJ1-5
clone_size: .
cdr3_aa: CASSLDLPGQGVNQPQHF
cdr3_nt: TGTGCCAGCAGCTTAGACCTTCCGGGACAGGGAGTAAATCAGCCCCAGCATTTT

d_call: .
v_call: TRBV4-3
j_call: TRBJ1-4
clone_size: .
cdr3_aa: CASSQGSRGEKLFF
cdr3_nt: TGCGCCAGCAGCCAGGGGTCGCGAGGTGAAAAACTGTTTTTT

d_call: .
v_call: TRBV5-1
j_call: TRBJ1-3
clone_size: .
cdr3_aa: CASSQLPGQTSGNTIYF
cdr3_nt: TGCGCCAGCAGCCAACTCCCTGGACAGACCTCTGGAAACACCATATATTTT

d_call: .
v_call: TRBV29-1
j_call: TRBJ2-7
clone_size: .
cdr3_aa: CSVEDSESYEQYF
cdr3_nt: TGCAGCGTTGAGGACAGCGAATCGTACGAGCAGTACTTC

d_call: .
v_call: TRBV3-1/TRBV3-2
j_call: TRBJ2-7
clone_size: .
cdr3_aa: CASSYRTPPLQYF
cdr3_nt: TGTGCCAGCAGCTACCGGACTCCGCCGCTGCAGTACTTC

d_call: .
v_call: TRBV30
j_call: TRBJ1-1
clone_size: .
cdr3_aa: CAWTRSGMNTEAFF
cdr3_nt: TGTGCCTGGACCAGATCAGGAATGAACACTGAAGCTTTCTTT

d_call: .
v_call: TRBV7-6
j_call: TRBJ2-5
clone_size: .
cdr3_aa: CASSLGLRSGETQYF
cdr3_nt: TGTGCCAGCAGCTTAGGGTTAAGGTCTGGGGAGACCCAGTACTTC

d_call: .
v_call: TRBV20-1
j_call: TRBJ1-2
clone_size: .
cdr3_aa: CSASIGGGANYGYTF
cdr3_nt: TGCAGTGCTAGTATCGGGGGAGGGGCTAACTATGGCTACACCTTC

d_call: .
v_call: TRBV3-1/TRBV3-2
j_call: TRBJ1-1
clone_size: .
cdr3_aa: CASSKSTGMNTEAFF
cdr3_nt: TGTGCCAGCAGCAAATCGACCGGAATGAACACTGAAGCTTTCTTT

d_call: TRBD2
v_call: TRBV27
j_call: TRBJ2-1
clone_size: .
cdr3_aa: CASSPMGRAHEQFF
cdr3_nt: TGTGCCAGCAGCCCCATGGGGAGGGCTCATGAGCAGTTCTTC

d_call: .
v_call: TRBV7-2
j_call: TRBJ2-1
clone_size: .
cdr3_aa: CASRSPGKRYNEQFF
cdr3_nt: TGTGCCAGCAGGTCCCCGGGAAAACGCTACAATGAGCAGTTCTTC

d_call: .
v_call: TRBV18
j_call: TRBJ2-1
clone_size: once
cdr3_aa: CASSSGDEQFF
cdr3_nt: TGTGCCAGCTCCTCGGGCGATGAGCAGTTCTTC

d_call: .
v_call: TRBV7-9
j_call: TRBJ1-1
clone_size: .
cdr3_aa: CASSLTARLNTEAFF
cdr3_nt: TGTGCCAGCAGCTTAACCGCAAGGCTGAACACTGAAGCTTTCTTT

d_call: .
v_call: TRBV19
j_call: TRBJ1-2
clone_size: .
cdr3_aa: CASSKGDIFNSGYTF
cdr3_nt: TGTGCCAGTAGCAAGGGGGATATTTTTAATTCAGGCTACACCTTC

d_call: TRBD2
v_call: TRBV18
j_call: TRBJ2-7
clone_size: .
cdr3_aa: CASSPPKREWGEQYF
cdr3_nt: TGTGCCAGCTCACCACCAAAGCGGGAGTGGGGCGAGCAGTACTTC

d_call: .
v_call: TRBV5-4
j_call: TRBJ1-1
clone_size: .
cdr3_aa: CASSLAVGTEAFF
cdr3_nt: TGTGCCAGCAGCTTGGCCGTGGGAACTGAAGCTTTCTTT

d_call: .
v_call: TRBV28
j_call: TRBJ1-6
clone_size: .
cdr3_aa: CASSLVSGLGLSPLHF
cdr3_nt: TGTGCCAGCAGTTTGGTTTCGGGACTGGGACTTTCACCCCTCCACTTT

d_call: TRBD1
v_call: TRBV6-5
j_call: TRBJ1-2
clone_size: .
cdr3_aa: CASSYGTGLNYGYTF
cdr3_nt: TGTGCCAGCAGTTACGGGACAGGCCTCAACTATGGCTACACCTTC

d_call: TRBD1
v_call: TRBV7-9
j_call: TRBJ2-7
clone_size: .
cdr3_aa: CASSLGTGITVEQYF
cdr3_nt: TGTGCCAGCAGCCTCGGGACAGGGATTACGGTCGAGCAGTACTTC

d_call: .
v_call: TRBV2
j_call: TRBJ2-5
clone_size: .
cdr3_aa: CASRGLWGETQYF
cdr3_nt: TGTGCCAGCAGAGGCCTCTGGGGAGAGACCCAGTACTTC

d_call: TRBD1
v_call: TRBV6-8
j_call: TRBJ2-1
clone_size: .
cdr3_aa: CASRPDRGTHNEQFF
cdr3_nt: TGTGCCAGCAGACCCGACAGGGGTACCCACAATGAGCAGTTCTTC

d_call: .
v_call: TRBV4-3
j_call: TRBJ2-3
clone_size: .
cdr3_aa: CASSHDSGVGDTQYF
cdr3_nt: TGCGCCAGCAGCCACGATAGCGGTGTGGGGGATACGCAGTATTTT

d_call: TRBD1
v_call: TRBV27
j_call: TRBJ1-3
clone_size: .
cdr3_aa: CASSPYRDRSTISGNTIYF
cdr3_nt: TGTGCCAGCAGCCCATACCGGGACAGAAGTACTATTTCTGGAAACACCATATATTTT

d_call: .
v_call: TRBV28
j_call: TRBJ1-5
clone_size: .
cdr3_aa: CASSKYRGNQPQHF
cdr3_nt: TGTGCCAGCAGTAAATACAGGGGCAATCAGCCCCAGCATTTT

d_call: TRBD1
v_call: TRBV29-1
j_call: TRBJ2-5
clone_size: once
cdr3_aa: CSVGQGAGETQYF
cdr3_nt: TGCAGCGTCGGGCAGGGGGCTGGTGAGACCCAGTACTTC

d_call: TRBD1
v_call: TRBV28
j_call: TRBJ1-2
clone_size: .
cdr3_aa: CASSRPGGVYGYTF
cdr3_nt: TGTGCCAGCAGTCGTCCAGGGGGCGTTTATGGCTACACCTTC

d_call: TRBD2
v_call: TRBV9
j_call: TRBJ2-1
clone_size: .
cdr3_aa: CASSVELAGYYNEQFF
cdr3_nt: TGTGCCAGCAGCGTCGAACTAGCGGGATACTACAATGAGCAGTTCTTC

d_call: .
v_call: TRBV6-2/TRBV6-3
j_call: TRBJ2-1
clone_size: .
cdr3_aa: CASSLNRILPPEGQFF
cdr3_nt: TGTGCCAGCAGCCTAAACAGGATTCTCCCTCCCGAGGGACAGTTCTTC

d_call: .
v_call: TRBV12-3/TRBV12-4
j_call: TRBJ1-1
clone_size: .
cdr3_aa: CASSDDTKRAFF
cdr3_nt: TGTGCCAGCTCGGACGATACCAAGCGGGCTTTCTTT

d_call: .
v_call: TRBV7-2
j_call: TRBJ2-5
clone_size: .
cdr3_aa: CASSFKGRETQYF
cdr3_nt: TGTGCCAGCAGCTTTAAGGGGAGAGAGACCCAGTACTTC